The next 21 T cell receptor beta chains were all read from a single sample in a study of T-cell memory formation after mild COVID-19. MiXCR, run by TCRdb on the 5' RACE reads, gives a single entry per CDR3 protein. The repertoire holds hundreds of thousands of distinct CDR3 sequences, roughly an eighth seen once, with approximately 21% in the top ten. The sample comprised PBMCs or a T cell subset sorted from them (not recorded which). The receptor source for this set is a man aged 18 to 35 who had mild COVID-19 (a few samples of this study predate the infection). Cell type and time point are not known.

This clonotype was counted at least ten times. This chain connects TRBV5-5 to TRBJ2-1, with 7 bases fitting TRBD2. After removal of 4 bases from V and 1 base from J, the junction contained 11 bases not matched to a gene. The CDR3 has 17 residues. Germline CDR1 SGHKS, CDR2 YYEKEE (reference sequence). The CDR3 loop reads CASSPTLAGRSYNEQFF. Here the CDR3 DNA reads TGTGCCAGCAGCCCGACTTTAGCGGGCCGGTCCTACAATGAGCAGTTCTTC.

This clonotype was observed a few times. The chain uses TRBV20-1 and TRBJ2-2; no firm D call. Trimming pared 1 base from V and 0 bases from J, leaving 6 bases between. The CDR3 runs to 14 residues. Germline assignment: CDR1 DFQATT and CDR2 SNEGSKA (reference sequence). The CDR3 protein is CSARGGANTGELFF. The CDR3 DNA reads TGCAGTGCTAGAGGTGGGGCGAACACCGGGGAGCTGTTTTTT.

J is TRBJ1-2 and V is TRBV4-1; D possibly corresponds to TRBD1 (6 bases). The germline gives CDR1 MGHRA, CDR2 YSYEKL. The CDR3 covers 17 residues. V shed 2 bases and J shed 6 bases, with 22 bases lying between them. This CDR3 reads CASSQLPGTIYWDGYTF. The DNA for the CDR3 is TGCGCCAGCAGCCAATTGCCCGGGACAATCTATTGGGATGGCTACACCTTC.

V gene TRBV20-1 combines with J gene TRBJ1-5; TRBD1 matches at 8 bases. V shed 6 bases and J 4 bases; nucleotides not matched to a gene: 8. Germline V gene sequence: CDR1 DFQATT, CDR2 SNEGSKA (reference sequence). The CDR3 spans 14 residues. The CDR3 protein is CSALLGQVNQPQHF. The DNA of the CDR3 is TGCAGTGCCCTGCTGGGACAGGTTAATCAGCCCCAGCATTTT.

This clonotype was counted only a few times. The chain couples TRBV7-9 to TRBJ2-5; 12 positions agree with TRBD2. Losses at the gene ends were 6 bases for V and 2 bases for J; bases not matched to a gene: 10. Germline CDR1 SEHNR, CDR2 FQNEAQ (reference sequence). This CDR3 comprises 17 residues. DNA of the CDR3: TGTGCCAGCAGGAAATCGGGACTAGCGGGCCCTCAAGAGACCCAGTACTTC. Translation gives CASRKSGLAGPQETQYF.

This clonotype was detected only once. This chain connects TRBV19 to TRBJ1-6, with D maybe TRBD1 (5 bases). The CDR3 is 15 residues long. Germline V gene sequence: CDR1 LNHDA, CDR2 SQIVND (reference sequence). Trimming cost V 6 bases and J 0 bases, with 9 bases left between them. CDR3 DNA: TGTGCCAGTAGATGGGGGAGCTCCTATAATTCACCCCTCCACTTT. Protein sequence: CASRWGSSYNSPLHF.

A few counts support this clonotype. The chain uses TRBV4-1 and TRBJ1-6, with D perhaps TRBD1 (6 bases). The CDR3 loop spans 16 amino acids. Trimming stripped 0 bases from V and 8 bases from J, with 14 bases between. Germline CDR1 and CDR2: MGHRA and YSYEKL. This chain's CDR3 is CASSQDRTAEYSPLHF. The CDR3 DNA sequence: TGCGCCAGCAGCCAAGATCGGACAGCAGAGTATTCACCCCTCCACTTT.

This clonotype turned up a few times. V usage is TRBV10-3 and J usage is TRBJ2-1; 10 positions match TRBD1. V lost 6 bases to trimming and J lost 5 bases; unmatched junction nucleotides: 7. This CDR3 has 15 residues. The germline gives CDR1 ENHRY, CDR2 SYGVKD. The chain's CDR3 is CAIRGTGEIHNEQFF. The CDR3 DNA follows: TGTGCCATCAGGGGGACAGGGGAAATCCACAATGAGCAGTTCTTC.

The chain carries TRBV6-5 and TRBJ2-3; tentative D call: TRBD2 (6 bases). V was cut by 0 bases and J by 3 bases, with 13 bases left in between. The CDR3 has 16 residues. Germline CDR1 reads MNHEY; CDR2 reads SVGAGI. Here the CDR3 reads CASSYSWDLNTDTQYF. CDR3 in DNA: TGTGCCAGCAGTTACTCGTGGGACTTGAATACAGATACGCAGTATTTT.

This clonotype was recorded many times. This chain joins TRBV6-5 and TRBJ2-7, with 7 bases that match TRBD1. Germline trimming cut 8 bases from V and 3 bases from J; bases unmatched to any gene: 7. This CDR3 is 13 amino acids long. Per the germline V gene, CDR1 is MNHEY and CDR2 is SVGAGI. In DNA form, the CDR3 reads TGTGCCAGCGGGCAGGGGGTTCGCTACGAGCAGTACTTC. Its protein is CASGQGVRYEQYF.

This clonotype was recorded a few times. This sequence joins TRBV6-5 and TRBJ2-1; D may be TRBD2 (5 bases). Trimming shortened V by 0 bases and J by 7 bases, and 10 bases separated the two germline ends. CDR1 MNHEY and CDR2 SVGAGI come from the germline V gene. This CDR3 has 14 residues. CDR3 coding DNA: TGTGCCAGCAGTTACTCGCTAGCAAGGAATGAGCAGTTCTTC. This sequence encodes CASSYSLARNEQFF.

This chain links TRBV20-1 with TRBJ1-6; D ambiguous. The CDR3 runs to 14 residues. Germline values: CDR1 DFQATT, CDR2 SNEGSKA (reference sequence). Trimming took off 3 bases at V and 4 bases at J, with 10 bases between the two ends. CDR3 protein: CSARPRAYNSPLHF. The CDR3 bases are TGCAGTGCTAGGCCCCGGGCTTATAATTCACCCCTCCACTTT.

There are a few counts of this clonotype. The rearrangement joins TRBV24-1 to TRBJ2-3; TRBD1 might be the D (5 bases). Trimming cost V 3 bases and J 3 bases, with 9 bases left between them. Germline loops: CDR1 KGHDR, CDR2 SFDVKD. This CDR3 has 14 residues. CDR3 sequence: CATSDGASTDTQYF. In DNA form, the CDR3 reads TGTGCCACCAGTGATGGGGCCAGTACAGATACGCAGTATTTT.

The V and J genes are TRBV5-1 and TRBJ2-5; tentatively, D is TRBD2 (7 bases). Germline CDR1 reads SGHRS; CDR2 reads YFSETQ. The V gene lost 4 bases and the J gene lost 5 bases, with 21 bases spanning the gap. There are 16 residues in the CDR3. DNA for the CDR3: TGCGCCAGCAGCGGGGGGGCTAAGATAAAGGGGGAGACCCAGTACTTC. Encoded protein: CASSGGAKIKGETQYF. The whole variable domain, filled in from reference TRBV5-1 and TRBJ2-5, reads KAGVTQTPRYLIKTRGQQVTLSCSPISGHRSVSWYQQTPGQGLQFLFEYFSETQRNKGNFPGRFSGRQFSNSRSEMNVSTLELGDSALYLCASSGGAKIKGETQYFGPGTRLLVL.

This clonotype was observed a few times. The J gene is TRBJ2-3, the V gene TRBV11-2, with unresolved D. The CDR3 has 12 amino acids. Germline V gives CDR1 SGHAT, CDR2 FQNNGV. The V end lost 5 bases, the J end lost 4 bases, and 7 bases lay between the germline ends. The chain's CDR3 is CASSSFPDTQYF. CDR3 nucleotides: TGTGCCAGCAGCAGTTTCCCAGATACGCAGTATTTT.

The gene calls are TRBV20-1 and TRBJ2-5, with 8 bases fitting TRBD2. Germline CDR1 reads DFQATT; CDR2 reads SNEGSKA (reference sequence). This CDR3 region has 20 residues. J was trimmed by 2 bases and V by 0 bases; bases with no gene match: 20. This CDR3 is CSARDYAGTRTLGTQETQYF. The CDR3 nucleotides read TGCAGTGCTAGAGATTACGCCGGGACTAGAACGTTAGGGACTCAAGAGACCCAGTACTTC.

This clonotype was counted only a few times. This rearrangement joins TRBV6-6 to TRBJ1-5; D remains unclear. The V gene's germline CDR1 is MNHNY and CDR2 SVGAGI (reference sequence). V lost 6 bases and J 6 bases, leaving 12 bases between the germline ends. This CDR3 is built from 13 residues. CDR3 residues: CASSRFKGQPQHF. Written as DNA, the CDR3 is TGTGCCAGCAGCCGATTTAAGGGTCAGCCCCAGCATTTT.

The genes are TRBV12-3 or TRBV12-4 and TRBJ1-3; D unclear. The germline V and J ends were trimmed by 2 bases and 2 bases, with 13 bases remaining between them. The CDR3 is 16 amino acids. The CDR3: CASSLSLRGAGNTIYF. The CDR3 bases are TGTGCCAGCAGTTTATCTTTACGGGGAGCTGGAAACACCATATATTTT.

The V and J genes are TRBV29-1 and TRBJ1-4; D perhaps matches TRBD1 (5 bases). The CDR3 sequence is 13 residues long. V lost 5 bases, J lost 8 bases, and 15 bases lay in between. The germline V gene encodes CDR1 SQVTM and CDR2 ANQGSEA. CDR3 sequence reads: CSVQLQVQEKLFF. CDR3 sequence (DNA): TGCAGCGTTCAATTACAGGTGCAGGAAAAACTGTTTTTT.

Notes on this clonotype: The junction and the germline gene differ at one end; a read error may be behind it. For the CDR3, the DNA is TGCAGTGCTAGAGATCAAAGGAGTTGGGGGGACTACGGCTACACCTTC. Protein product: CSARDQRSWGDYGYTF. The genes are TRBV20-1 and TRBJ1-2; D is perhaps TRBD1 (5 bases). The CDR3 totals 16 residues. CDR1 and CDR2 (germline): DFQATT, SNEGSKA (reference sequence).

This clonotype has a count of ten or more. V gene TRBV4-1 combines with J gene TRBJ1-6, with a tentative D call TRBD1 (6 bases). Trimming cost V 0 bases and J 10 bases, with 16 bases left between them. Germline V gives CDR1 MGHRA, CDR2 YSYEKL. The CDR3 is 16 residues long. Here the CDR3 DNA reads TGCGCCAGCAGCCAAGAGCTGTCAGGGGTGGGCTCACCCCTCCACTTT. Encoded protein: CASSQELSGVGSPLHF.